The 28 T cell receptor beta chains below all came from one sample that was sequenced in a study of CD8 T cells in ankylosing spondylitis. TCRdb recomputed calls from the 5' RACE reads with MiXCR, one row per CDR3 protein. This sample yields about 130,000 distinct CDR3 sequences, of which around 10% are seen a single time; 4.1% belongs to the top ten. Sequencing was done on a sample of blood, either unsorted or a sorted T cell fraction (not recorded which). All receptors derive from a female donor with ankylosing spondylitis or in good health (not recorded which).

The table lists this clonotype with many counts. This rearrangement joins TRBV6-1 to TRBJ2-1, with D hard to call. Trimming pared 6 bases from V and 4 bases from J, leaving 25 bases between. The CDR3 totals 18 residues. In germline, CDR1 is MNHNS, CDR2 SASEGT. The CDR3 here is CASSRPAVTRNRYNEQFF. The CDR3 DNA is TGTGCCAGCAGCCGACCAGCAGTTACTCGAAACCGTTACAATGAGCAGTTCTTC.

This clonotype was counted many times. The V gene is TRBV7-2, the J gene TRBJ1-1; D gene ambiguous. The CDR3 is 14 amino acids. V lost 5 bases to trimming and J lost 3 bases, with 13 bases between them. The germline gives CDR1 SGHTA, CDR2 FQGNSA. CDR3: CASSAIPSDTEAFF. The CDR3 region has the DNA TGTGCCAGCAGCGCGATTCCGTCGGACACTGAAGCTTTCTTT.

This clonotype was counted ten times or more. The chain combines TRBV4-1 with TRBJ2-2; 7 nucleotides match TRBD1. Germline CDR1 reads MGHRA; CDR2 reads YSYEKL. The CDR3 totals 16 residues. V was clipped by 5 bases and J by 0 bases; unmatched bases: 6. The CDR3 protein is CASSLEDRSNTGELFF. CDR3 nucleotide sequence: TGCGCCAGCAGCTTAGAGGACAGGTCGAACACCGGGGAGCTGTTTTTT.

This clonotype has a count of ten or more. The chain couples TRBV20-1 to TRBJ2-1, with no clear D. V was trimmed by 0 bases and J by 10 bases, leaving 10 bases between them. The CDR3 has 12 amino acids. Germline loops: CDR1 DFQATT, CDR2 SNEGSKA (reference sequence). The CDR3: CSARDLWTEQFF. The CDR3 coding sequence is TGCAGTGCTAGAGATCTATGGACCGAGCAGTTCTTC.

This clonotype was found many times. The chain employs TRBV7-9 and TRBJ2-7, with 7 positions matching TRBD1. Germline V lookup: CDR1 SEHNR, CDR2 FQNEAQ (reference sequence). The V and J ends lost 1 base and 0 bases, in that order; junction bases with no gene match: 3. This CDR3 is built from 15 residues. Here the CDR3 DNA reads TGTGCCAGCAGCTTAGGAACAGGGGTCTCCTACGAGCAGTACTTC. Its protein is CASSLGTGVSYEQYF.

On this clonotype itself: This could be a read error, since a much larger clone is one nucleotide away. CDR3 in amino acids: CATSQDSLAGSQETQYF. The CDR3 DNA follows: TGTGCCACCAGCCAAGATTCGCTAGCGGGCAGCCAAGAGACCCAGTACTTC. The genes are TRBV3-1 and TRBJ2-5; 8 bases line up with TRBD2. This CDR3 comprises 17 residues. Looked up from germline, CDR1 is LGHDT and CDR2 is YNNKEL (reference sequence).

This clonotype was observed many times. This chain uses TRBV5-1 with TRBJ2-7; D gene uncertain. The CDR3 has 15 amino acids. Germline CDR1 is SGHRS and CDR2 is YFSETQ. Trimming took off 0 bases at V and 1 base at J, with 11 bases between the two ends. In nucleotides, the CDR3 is TGCGCCAGCAGCTTGGAATCCTACTTATCCTACGAGCAGTACTTC. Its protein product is CASSLESYLSYEQYF.

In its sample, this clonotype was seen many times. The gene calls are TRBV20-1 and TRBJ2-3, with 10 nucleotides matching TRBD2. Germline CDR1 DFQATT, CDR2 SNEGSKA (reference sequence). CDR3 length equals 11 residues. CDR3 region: CGAGGEDTQYF. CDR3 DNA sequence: TGCGGAGCGGGGGGGGAAGATACGCAGTATTTT.

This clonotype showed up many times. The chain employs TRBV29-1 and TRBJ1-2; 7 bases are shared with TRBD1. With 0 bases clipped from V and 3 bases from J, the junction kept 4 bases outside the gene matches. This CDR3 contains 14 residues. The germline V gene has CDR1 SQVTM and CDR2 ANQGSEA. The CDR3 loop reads CSVEEDRLHYGYTF. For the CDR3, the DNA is TGCAGCGTTGAAGAGGACAGGTTACACTATGGCTACACCTTC.

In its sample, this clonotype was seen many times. CDR3 DNA sequence: TGTGCCAGCAGCACCGGGACAGCGGCATACTACGAGCAGTACTTC. This codes for CASSTGTAAYYEQYF. The V gene is TRBV5-5, the J gene TRBJ2-7; TRBD1 agrees at 7 bases. Germline V gives CDR1 SGHKS, CDR2 YYEKEE (reference sequence). The CDR3 spans 15 residues. The V and J ends lost 4 bases and 3 bases, in that order; junction bases with no gene match: 10.

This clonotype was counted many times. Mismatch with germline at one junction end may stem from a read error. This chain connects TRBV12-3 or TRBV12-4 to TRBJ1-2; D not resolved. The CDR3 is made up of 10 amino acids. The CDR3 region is CASSFIRENF. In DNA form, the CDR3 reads TGTGCCAGCAGTTTTATACGTGAGAACTTC.

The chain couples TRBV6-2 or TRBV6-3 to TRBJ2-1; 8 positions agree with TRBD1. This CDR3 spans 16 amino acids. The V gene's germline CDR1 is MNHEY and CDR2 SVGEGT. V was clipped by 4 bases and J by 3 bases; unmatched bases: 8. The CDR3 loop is CASSFLQGVIYNEQFF. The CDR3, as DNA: TGTGCCAGCAGTTTTTTACAGGGGGTGATCTACAATGAGCAGTTCTTC.

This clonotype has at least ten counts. As DNA, the CDR3 is TGTGCCACCTCCGGACTAGCCTACAATGAGCAGTTCTTC. Residues: CATSGLAYNEQFF. The genes are TRBV24-1 and TRBJ2-1; TRBD2 aligns across 7 bases. The CDR3 is 13 amino acids. V lost 9 bases and J lost 2; bases outside the gene matches: 3. Germline CDR1 KGHDR, CDR2 SFDVKD.

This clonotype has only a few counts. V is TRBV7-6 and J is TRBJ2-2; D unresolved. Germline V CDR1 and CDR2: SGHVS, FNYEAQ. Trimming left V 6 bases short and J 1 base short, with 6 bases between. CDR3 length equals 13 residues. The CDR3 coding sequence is TGTGCCAGCAGGATACAGAACACCGGGGAGCTGTTTTTT. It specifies CASRIQNTGELFF. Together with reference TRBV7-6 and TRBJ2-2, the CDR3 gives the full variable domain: GAGVSQSPRYKVTKRGQDVALRCDPISGHVSLYWYRQALGQGPEFLTYFNYEAQQDKSGLPNDRFSAERPEGSISTLTIQRTEQRDSAMYRCASRIQNTGELFFGEGSRLTVL.

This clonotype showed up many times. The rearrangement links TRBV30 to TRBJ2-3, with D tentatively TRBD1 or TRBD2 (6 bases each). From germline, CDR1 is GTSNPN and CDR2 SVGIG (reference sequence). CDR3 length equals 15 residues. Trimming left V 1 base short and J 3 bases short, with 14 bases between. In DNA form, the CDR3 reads TGTGCCTGGAGTGCTATGGGGGGCTTGACAGATACGCAGTATTTT. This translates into CAWSAMGGLTDTQYF.

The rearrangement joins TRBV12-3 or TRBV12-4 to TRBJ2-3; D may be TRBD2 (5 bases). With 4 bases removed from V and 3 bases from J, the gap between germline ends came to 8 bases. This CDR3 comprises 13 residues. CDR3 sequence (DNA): TGTGCCAGCAGTTGGGAGAGGACAGATACGCAGTATTTT. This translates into CASSWERTDTQYF.

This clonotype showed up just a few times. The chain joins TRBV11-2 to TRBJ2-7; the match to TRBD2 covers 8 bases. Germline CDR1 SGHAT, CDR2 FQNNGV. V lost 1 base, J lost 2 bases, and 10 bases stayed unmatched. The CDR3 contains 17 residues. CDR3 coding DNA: TGTGCCAGCAGCTTAGGGTTCCTGGCGGGGGGTCCCTACGAGCAGTACTTC. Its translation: CASSLGFLAGGPYEQYF. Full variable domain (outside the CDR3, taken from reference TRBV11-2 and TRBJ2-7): EAGVAQSPRYKIIEKRQSVAFWCNPISGHATLYWYQQILGQGPKLLIQFQNNGVVDDSQLPKDRFSAERLKGVDSTLKIQPAKLEDSAVYLCASSLGFLAGGPYEQYFGPGTRLTVT.

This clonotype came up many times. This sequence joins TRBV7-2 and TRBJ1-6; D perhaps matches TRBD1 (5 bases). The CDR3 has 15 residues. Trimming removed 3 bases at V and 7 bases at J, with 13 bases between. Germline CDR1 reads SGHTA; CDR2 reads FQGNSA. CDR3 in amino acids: CASSLLQGDNSPLHF. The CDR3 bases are TGTGCCAGCAGCTTGTTGCAGGGCGACAATTCACCCCTCCACTTT.

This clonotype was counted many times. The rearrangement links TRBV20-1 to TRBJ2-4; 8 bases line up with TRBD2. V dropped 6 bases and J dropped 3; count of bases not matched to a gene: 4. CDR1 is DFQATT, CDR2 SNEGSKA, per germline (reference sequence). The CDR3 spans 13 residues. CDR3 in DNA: TGCAGTGCCATTAGCGGGGACAAAAACATTCAGTACTTC. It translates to CSAISGDKNIQYF.

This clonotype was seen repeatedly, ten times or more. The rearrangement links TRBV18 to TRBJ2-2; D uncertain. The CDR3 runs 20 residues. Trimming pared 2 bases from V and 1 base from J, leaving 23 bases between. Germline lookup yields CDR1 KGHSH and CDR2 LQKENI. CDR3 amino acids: CASSPRRPAPLHKNTGELFF. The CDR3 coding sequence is TGTGCCAGCTCACCAAGACGGCCAGCTCCGTTACATAAGAACACCGGGGAGCTGTTTTTT.

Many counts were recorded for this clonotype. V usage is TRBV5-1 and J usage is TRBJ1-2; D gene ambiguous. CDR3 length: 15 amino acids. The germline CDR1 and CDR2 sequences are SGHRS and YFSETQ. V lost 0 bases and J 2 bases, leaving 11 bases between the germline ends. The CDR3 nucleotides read TGCGCCAGCAGCTTGGATCCAGCTCCCAACTATGGCTACACCTTC. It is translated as CASSLDPAPNYGYTF.

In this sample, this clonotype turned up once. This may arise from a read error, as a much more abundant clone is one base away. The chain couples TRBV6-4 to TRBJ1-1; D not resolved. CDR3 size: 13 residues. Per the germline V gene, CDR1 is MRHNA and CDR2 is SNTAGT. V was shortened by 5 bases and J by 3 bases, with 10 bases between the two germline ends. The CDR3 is CASSRRLDTEAFF. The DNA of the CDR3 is TGTGCCAGCAGTCGGCGGCTGGACACTGAAGCTTTCTTT.

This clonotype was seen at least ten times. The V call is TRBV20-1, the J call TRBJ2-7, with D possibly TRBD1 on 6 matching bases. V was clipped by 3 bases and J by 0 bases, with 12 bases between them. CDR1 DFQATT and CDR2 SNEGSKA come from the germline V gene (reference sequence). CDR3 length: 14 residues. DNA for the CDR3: TGCAGTGCTAGGCAGGGGTACAGCTCCTACGAGCAGTACTTC. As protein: CSARQGYSSYEQYF.

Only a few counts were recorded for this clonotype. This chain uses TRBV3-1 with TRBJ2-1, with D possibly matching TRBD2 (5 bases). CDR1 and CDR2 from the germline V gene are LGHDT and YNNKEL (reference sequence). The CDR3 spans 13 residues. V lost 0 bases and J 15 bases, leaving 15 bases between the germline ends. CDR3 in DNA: TGTGCCAGCAGCCAAGATCAACAAGCGGTGCTGTTCTTC. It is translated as CASSQDQQAVLFF.

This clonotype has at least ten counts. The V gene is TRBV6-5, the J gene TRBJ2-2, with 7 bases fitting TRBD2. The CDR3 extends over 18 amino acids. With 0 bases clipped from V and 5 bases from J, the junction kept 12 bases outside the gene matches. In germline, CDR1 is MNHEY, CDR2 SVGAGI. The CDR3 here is CASSYSWTRSMRTGELFF. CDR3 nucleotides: TGTGCCAGCAGTTACTCGTGGACTAGAAGTATGCGAACCGGGGAGCTGTTTTTT.

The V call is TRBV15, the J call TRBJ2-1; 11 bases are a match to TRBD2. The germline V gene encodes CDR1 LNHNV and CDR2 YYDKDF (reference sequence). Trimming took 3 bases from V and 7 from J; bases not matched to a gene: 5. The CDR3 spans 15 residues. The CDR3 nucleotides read TGTGCCACCAGCAGCCGACTAGCGGGGTTGAATGAGCAGTTCTTC. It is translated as CATSSRLAGLNEQFF.

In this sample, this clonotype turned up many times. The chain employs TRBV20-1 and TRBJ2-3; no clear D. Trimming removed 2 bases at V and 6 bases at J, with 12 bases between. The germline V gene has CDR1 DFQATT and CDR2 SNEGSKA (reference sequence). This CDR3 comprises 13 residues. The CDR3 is CSARSHRLDTQYF. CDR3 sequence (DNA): TGCAGTGCTAGATCCCATAGGCTGGATACGCAGTATTTT.

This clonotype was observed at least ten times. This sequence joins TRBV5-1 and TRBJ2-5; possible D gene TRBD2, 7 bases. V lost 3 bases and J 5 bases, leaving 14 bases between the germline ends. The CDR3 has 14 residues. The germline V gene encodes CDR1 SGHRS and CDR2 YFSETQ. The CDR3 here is CASSSGGGEETQYF. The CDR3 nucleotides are TGCGCCAGCAGCTCGGGCGGGGGCGAGGAGACCCAGTACTTC.